The entry that follows covers one TCR beta chain sequence. The antigen is undetermined. This CDR3 contains 13 residues. The J segment lost 2 bases and the V segment lost 5 bases, leaving 3 bases of the junction unmatched. Germline CDR1 is GTSNPN and CDR2 is SVGIG (reference sequence). The data derive from a study of radiotherapy plus CTLA-4 blockade in lung cancer. Whole-study results and caveats: The study found tumor-derived TCR clones expanded in blood after radiotherapy plus ipilimumab.

The data were produced by immunoSEQ multiplex PCR, yet TCRdb's version contains in-frame clones alone and is incomplete. This sample has approximately 99,000 clones, with 88% found just once. The receptor was isolated from a human donor with non-small cell lung cancer that progressed on radiotherapy plus ipilimumab. The chain is built from TRBV30 and TRBJ1-2; 9 bases agree with TRBD1. The sequences come from peripheral blood, collected from a patient treated with radiotherapy plus ipilimumab. The CDR3 protein is CAWGTGRNYGYTF. The DNA of the CDR3 is TGTGCCTGGGGGACAGGGAGGAACTATGGCTACACCTTC.